This T cell receptor (beta chain) is from a study of T cell responses to AZD1222 COVID-19 vaccine (dated by TCRdb to the early 2020s). For the study in its entirety: AZD1222 recipients whose second dose came at about 4 weeks and those whose second dose came at about 12 weeks were combined into one group, since spike-specific TCR depth and breadth did not differ between the two schedules. A total of 233 trial participants underwent TCR sequencing, of whom nearly 210 had received two doses of AZD1222 and roughly 26 had received two doses of the MenACWY control vaccine. Trial participants were enrolled by age into 18-55, 56-69 and 70-plus year subgroups, with roughly 160, 29 and 62 TCR-sequenced participants respectively.

V trim: 6 bases; J trim: 4 bases; unmatched bases: 4. From cysteine to phenylalanine, the CDR3 is 14 amino acids long. Only the CDR3 DNA stays, 42 bases, in frame from base 1. CDR1 MGHRA and CDR2 YSYEKL are derived from the germline V gene. The CDR3 regions of human TCRbeta chains were subjected to immunosequencing. The study's processing was this. TCRs in the repertoires were compared against a reference library of SARS-CoV-2-specific TCRs that had been generated with the MIRA antigen-specificity platform. Breadth was defined as the fraction of unique TCRs that were SARS-CoV-2-associated. Depth was defined as the fraction of total T cells that were SARS-CoV-2-associated. Using the MIRA data, each spike-specific TCR was assigned both to the spike region to which the TCR was reactive and to a CD4 or CD8 class. Log10-transformed breadth and depth values were compared by one-way ANOVA with Sidak's multiple comparisons tests. Entries here come from immuneACCESS through TCRdb and include only in-frame sequences with V and J called. Some clones fail to appear in such tables; in the studies checked, an unresolved V gene covers under half of the shortfall, and the cause of the remainder is unknown. The D gene and trimming were derived from the DNA, and the V and J assignments and clone size from that table. Counted in this sample were 170,000 or so clones; approximately 90% of them appeared once. Together, the top ten hold over 1.2% of the sample.

Comments on this clone: The antigen this receptor binds is unknown. No base quality information exists; no much larger clone differs at one position.

On the study overall, not on this receptor specifically: Most participants were white British and females outnumbered males, and the authors suggested that clonal diversity may have been underestimated. In the small 56-69-year group, the increase in depth fell short of significance, most likely because of low power. No day 14 peak-response samples were available, so repertoires were characterized only after the peak T cell response. Conclusions about previously exposed vaccinees are limited, since just six AZD1222 recipients were seropositive for SARS-CoV-2 at baseline. The vaccine-associated CD4 TCRs covered the entire spike protein, and the dominant responses fell in regions 160-218 and 743-854. After two AZD1222 doses, both the breadth and the depth of spike-specific TCRs were significantly higher than at day 0 and than in MenACWY recipients. Epitopes outside the regions mutated in the B.1.351 and B.1.1.7 variants were reportedly recognized by nearly half of the unique spike-specific TCRs.

The time point label corresponds to: baseline before first vaccination. Samples from vaccinated people were obtained from the UK trials COV001 and COV002, which included a single-blind randomized controlled phase 2/3 trial of AZD1222 (ChAdOx1 nCoV-19) in healthy adults. For TCRbeta chain sequencing, PBMC samples from trial participants were taken at day 0 and at day 28 after the second dose. The rearrangement joined TRBV4-1 to TRBJ2-2; 8 central bases correspond to TRBD2. This clonotype originated in an adult in good health. Sequencing used peripheral blood, obtained on day 0 of AZD1222 vaccination. The CDR3 reads as follows: CASRLAESTGELFF. Read as DNA, the sequence is TGCGCCAGCAGACTAGCGGAATCCACCGGGGAGCTGTTTTTT.